What follows are 26 T cell receptor beta chains derived from one specimen sequenced in a study of cytomegalovirus exposure and HLA in healthy donors. 13 Jbeta primers and 60 Vbeta primers were used for the PCR. Clones were read by immunoSEQ multiplex PCR, and TCRdb kept only the in-frame ones, dropping some. The sample holds approximately 120,000 clones; roughly 10% are singletons and the top ten take under 6%. Material: PBMCs. These receptors were collected from a woman younger than 35 in good health and CMV-seropositive.

This clone was observed a few times. Additional DNA sequences in this sample encode the identical CDR3. V is TRBV9 and J is TRBJ1-3; D gene ambiguous. The CDR3 loop spans 14 amino acids. Germline-derived CDR1 and CDR2 are SGDLS and YYNGEE. V was trimmed by 2 bases and J by 0 bases, leaving 6 bases between them. CDR3 nucleotides: TGTGCCAGCAGCGTTGAGGGCTCTGGAAACACCATATATTTT. Its protein product is CASSVEGSGNTIYF.

This chain connects TRBV10-1 to TRBJ2-7; D possibly corresponds to TRBD1 (6 bases). The V and J ends lost 6 bases and 3 bases respectively, with 12 bases between them. The CDR3 length is 13 residues. CDR1 is WNHNN and CDR2 is SYGVQD in the germline V gene (reference sequence). The CDR3 is CASRTTGNYEQYF. The CDR3 DNA reads as TGCGCCAGCAGAACCACAGGGAACTACGAGCAGTACTTC.

This clone was observed a few times. This chain joins TRBV4-1 and TRBJ1-5; TRBD1 agrees at 9 bases. This CDR3 spans 17 amino acids. Germline V lookup: CDR1 MGHRA, CDR2 YSYEKL. Trimming took 3 bases from V and 1 from J; bases not matched to a gene: 7. CDR3 sequence: CASSQSTGGWSNQPQHF. CDR3 nucleotides: TGCGCCAGCAGCCAGAGTACAGGGGGCTGGAGCAATCAGCCCCAGCATTTT.

This clone came up a few times. This chain joins TRBV30 and TRBJ1-4, with 7 bases aligning to TRBD1. After removal of 5 bases from V and 8 bases from J, the junction contained 14 bases not matched to a gene. The CDR3 contains 15 residues. Looked up from germline, CDR1 is GTSNPN and CDR2 is SVGIG (reference sequence). The CDR3 sequence is CAWEINRGQGEKLFF. CDR3 nucleotide sequence: TGTGCCTGGGAAATTAACAGGGGACAAGGGGAAAAACTGTTTTTT.

The chain recombines TRBV25-1 with TRBJ2-5, with D maybe TRBD2 (5 bases). The CDR3 sequence is 15 residues long. The V gene's germline CDR1 is MGHDK and CDR2 SYGVNS. The V gene lost 4 bases and the J gene lost 5 bases, with 17 bases spanning the gap. The CDR3 DNA reads TGTGCCAGCAGTGCGATGGTGGGAGTAATGGAGACCCAGTACTTC. Its translation is CASSAMVGVMETQYF.

Only a few counts were recorded for this clone. The chain carries TRBV6-1 and TRBJ2-3; 13 nucleotides match TRBD2. From germline, CDR1 is MNHNS and CDR2 SASEGT. V was pared by 4 bases and J by 6 bases, with 13 bases of the junction left unmatched. The CDR3 spans 18 residues. CDR3 nucleotide sequence: TGTGCCAGCAGTGCCGGGACTAGCGGGACCTCTTTTACGGATACGCAGTATTTT. As protein: CASSAGTSGTSFTDTQYF.

The sample holds a few counts of this clone. The rearrangement uses TRBV6-6 and TRBJ2-7; no definite D call. V lost 5 bases to trimming and J lost 6 bases, with 8 bases between them. The CDR3 is 11 residues long. From germline, CDR1 is MNHNY and CDR2 SVGAGI (reference sequence). CDR3: CASSPSLEQYF. The CDR3 coding sequence is TGTGCCAGCAGTCCCTCTCTCGAGCAGTACTTC.

V usage is TRBV6-5 and J usage is TRBJ1-1; D is undetermined. CDR3 size: 13 residues. Between the trimmed V and J ends, which lost 2 bases and 3 bases, there was a span of 7 bases. Germline V gene sequence: CDR1 MNHEY, CDR2 SVGAGI. The CDR3 is CASSYTQYTEAFF. The CDR3 bases are TGTGCCAGCAGTTACACCCAGTACACTGAAGCTTTCTTT.

This clone was detected a few times. The rearrangement links TRBV5-1 to TRBJ2-7; 8 bases match TRBD1. The V gene's germline CDR1 is SGHRS and CDR2 YFSETQ. This CDR3 is built from 14 residues. V lost 4 bases and J lost 5; bases outside the gene matches: 8. DNA of the CDR3: TGCGCCAGCAGCGACCAGGGGGCGAGGAACGAGCAGTACTTC. It yields the protein CASSDQGARNEQYF.

There are a few counts of this clone. CDR3 residues: CASLELVAGYNEQFF. CDR3 nucleotides: TGTGCCAGCCTGGAGTTGGTAGCGGGTTACAATGAGCAGTTCTTC. The V and J genes are TRBV6-1 and TRBJ2-1, with 7 nucleotides matching TRBD2. V lost 8 bases to trimming and J lost 4 bases; unmatched junction nucleotides: 11. Germline CDR1 is MNHNS and CDR2 is SASEGT. This CDR3 spans 15 amino acids.

The chain carries TRBV7-9 and TRBJ2-7; 11 bases match TRBD1. V lost 5 bases, J lost 5 bases, and 14 bases stayed unmatched. Germline V gives CDR1 SEHNR, CDR2 FQNEAQ (reference sequence). There are 17 residues in the CDR3. CDR3 DNA sequence: TGTGCCAGCAGCCCTCTCCGCGGTGGGACAGGGGGGGACGAGCAGTACTTC. This encodes CASSPLRGGTGGDEQYF.

This clone was detected a few times. Here the CDR3 DNA reads TGTGCCAGCAGCCGAGGGACACTCAATGAAAAACTGTTTTTT. Its protein is CASSRGTLNEKLFF. V and J are TRBV5-8 and TRBJ1-4; the D gene is possibly TRBD1 (6 bases). The CDR3 runs 14 residues. CDR1 and CDR2 (germline): SGHTS, YDEGEE. V gave up 4 bases and J gave up 5 bases, with 12 bases separating them.

The J gene is TRBJ1-5, the V gene TRBV13; 8 bases are shared with TRBD1. Trimming removed 3 bases from V and 4 bases from J; junction bases left unmatched: 5. The CDR3 sequence is 15 residues long. Germline CDR1 reads PRHDT; CDR2 reads FYEKMQ (reference sequence). The CDR3 spells CASSFSGGRNQPQHF. The CDR3 nucleotides read TGTGCCAGCAGCTTTTCAGGGGGCAGGAATCAGCCCCAGCATTTT.

This clone was detected a few times. This chain uses TRBV5-1 with TRBJ2-2; 9 bases map to TRBD2. CDR1 is SGHRS and CDR2 is YFSETQ in the germline V gene. The junction had 2 bases not matched to a gene; V was cut back by 2 bases and J by 3 bases. This CDR3 contains 15 residues. CDR3 protein: CASSFASGDTGELFF. The CDR3 DNA reads as TGCGCCAGCAGCTTTGCTAGCGGGGACACCGGGGAGCTGTTTTTT.

This clone was detected a few times. The chain joins TRBV6-1 to TRBJ2-3; D uncertain. Trimming left V 10 bases short and J 4 bases short, with 12 bases between. The CDR3 totals 12 residues. CDR1 is MNHNS and CDR2 is SASEGT in the germline V gene. The CDR3 here is CAIREISDTQYF. The CDR3 coding sequence is TGTGCCATACGCGAGATTTCAGATACGCAGTATTTT.

The V and J genes are TRBV28 and TRBJ1-1; 7 bases agree with TRBD1. In germline, CDR1 is MDHEN, CDR2 SYDVKM. The CDR3 covers 12 residues. After removal of 8 bases from V and 11 bases from J, the junction contained 11 bases not matched to a gene. The CDR3 spells CASCLRQGSAFF. CDR3 DNA sequence: TGTGCCAGCTGCCTTCGACAGGGTTCGGCTTTCTTT. The complete variable domain, with remaining parts taken from reference TRBV28 and TRBJ1-1, reads DVKVTQSSRYLVKRTGEKVFLECVQDMDHENMFWYRQDPGLGLRLIYFSYDVKMKEKGDIPEGYSVSREKKERFSLILESASTNQTSMYLCASCLRQGSAFFGQGTRLTVV.

Only a few counts were recorded for this clone. The chain is built from TRBV6-1 and TRBJ1-5, with D perhaps matching TRBD1 (6 bases). This CDR3 is 15 amino acids long. Germline CDR1 reads MNHNS; CDR2 reads SASEGT. Trimming stripped 8 bases from V and 1 base from J, with 15 bases between. The CDR3 is CASGRLGQSNQPQHF. For the CDR3, the DNA is TGTGCCAGCGGTCGCTTGGGACAAAGCAATCAGCCCCAGCATTTT.

This clone showed up just a few times. The chain couples TRBV9 to TRBJ2-1; TRBD2 might be the D (8 bases). Germline assignment: CDR1 SGDLS and CDR2 YYNGEE. With 2 bases removed from V and 5 bases from J, the gap between germline ends came to 14 bases. The CDR3 has 15 amino acids. CDR3 coding DNA: TGTGCCAGCAGCGTTAGCGGGACAGCGGACAATGAGCAGTTCTTC. As protein: CASSVSGTADNEQFF. The variable domain in full, with the rest retrieved from reference TRBV9 and TRBJ2-1, is DSGVTQTPKHLITATGQRVTLRCSPRSGDLSVYWYQQSLDQGLQFLIQYYNGEERAKGNILERFSAQQFPDLHSELNLSSLELGDSALYFCASSVSGTADNEQFFGPGTRLTVL.

This clone appeared a few times. A junction boundary mismatches the germline segment, possibly from a read error. J is TRBJ1-1 and V is TRBV5-1; D is uncertain. Germline V gene data show CDR1 as SGHRS and CDR2 as YFSETQ. This CDR3 spans 13 amino acids. The CDR3 nucleotides are TGCGCCAGCAGCATCCTAGACGGAACTGAAGCTTCCTTT. This translates into CASSILDGTEASF.

V gene TRBV6-6 combines with J gene TRBJ1-1, with 8 bases that match TRBD1. Germline-derived CDR1 and CDR2 are MNHNY and SVGAGI (reference sequence). Trimming cost V 1 base and J 7 bases; bases outside gene matches: 2. This CDR3 is 13 amino acids long. CDR3 DNA: TGTGCCAGCAGTTACTATGGACAGGGTGAAGCTTTCTTT. Translating it yields CASSYYGQGEAFF.

The rearrangement joins TRBV2 to TRBJ2-2; D may be TRBD2 (5 bases). Germline CDR1 is SNHLY and CDR2 is FYNNEI. Trimming removed 4 bases at V and 1 base at J, with 10 bases between. This CDR3 comprises 15 residues. CDR3 sequence: CASSGGPVNTGELFF. In DNA form, the CDR3 reads TGTGCCAGCAGTGGAGGGCCCGTGAACACCGGGGAGCTGTTTTTT.

The V call is TRBV18, the J call TRBJ2-1; no clear D gene. This CDR3 region has 12 residues. The germline V gene encodes CDR1 KGHSH and CDR2 LQKENI. V gave up 2 bases and J gave up 7 bases, with 6 bases separating them. In nucleotides, the CDR3 is TGTGCCAGCTCACCATCGGGTAATGAGCAGTTCTTC. This sequence encodes CASSPSGNEQFF.

V usage is TRBV19 and J usage is TRBJ1-5, with 7 bases matching TRBD1. The CDR3 runs to 14 residues. V trimming: 8 bases; J trimming: 8 bases; junction bases outside the gene matches: 12. The V gene's germline CDR1 is LNHDA and CDR2 SQIVND (reference sequence). The CDR3 coding sequence is TGTGCCAGTGGTCAGACAGGGTATGCCGAGCCCCAGCATTTT. Amino acids: CASGQTGYAEPQHF.

This clone was picked up a small number of times. This chain links TRBV2 with TRBJ1-2; 9 positions agree with TRBD1. Germline V gene data show CDR1 as SNHLY and CDR2 as FYNNEI. CDR3 length: 14 amino acids. Germline trimming cut 7 bases from V and 4 bases from J; bases unmatched to any gene: 7. The CDR3 is CASIRGTGPYGYTF. The CDR3 bases are TGTGCCAGCATAAGAGGGACAGGGCCCTATGGCTACACCTTC.

V usage is TRBV10-3 and J usage is TRBJ2-1; TRBD1 might be the D (5 bases). This CDR3 spans 13 amino acids. Deletions cut 7 bases from V and 5 bases from J, with 12 bases between. Germline loops: CDR1 ENHRY, CDR2 SYGVKD. Written as DNA, the CDR3 is TGTGCCATCACTGGACAAAAGAACAATGAGCAGTTCTTC. Translated: CAITGQKNNEQFF.

The chain couples TRBV30 to TRBJ1-2, with D unclear. This CDR3 spans 14 amino acids. Germline V gives CDR1 GTSNPN, CDR2 SVGIG (reference sequence). The ends were cut back, 4 bases at V and 8 bases at J, with 20 bases in the middle. CDR3 loop: CAWKLDETSMGYTF. CDR3 bases: TGTGCCTGGAAGCTCGATGAGACTTCTATGGGCTACACCTTC.